Following are 19 T cell receptor beta chains from one sample sequenced in a study of response to subunit inactivated influenza vaccine. TCRdb called the RT-PCR reads again in MiXCR, with one record for every CDR3 protein. This table has more than 700,000 distinct CDR3 sequences, approximately 21% appearing once. Source: PBMCs from blood, taken more than 4 days after vaccination. Source of these receptors: a man aged 50-60 years who received an inactivated influenza vaccine.

This clonotype was seen only a few times. The chain couples TRBV2 to TRBJ2-7; no clear D gene. Germline V lookup: CDR1 SNHLY, CDR2 FYNNEI. The CDR3 covers 13 residues. Trimming pared 7 bases from V and 0 bases from J, leaving 10 bases between. This chain's CDR3 is CASNGFRSYEQYF. CDR3 bases: TGTGCCAGCAATGGGTTTCGCTCCTACGAGCAGTACTTC.

This clonotype was detected a few times. Germline and junction disagree at one end, which may indicate a read error. This chain links TRBV27 with TRBJ2-1; D remains unclear. The germline V gene has CDR1 MNHEY and CDR2 SMNVEV (reference sequence). There are 11 residues in the CDR3. CDR3 bases: TGTGCCAGCAGGGCAGGCTTGGCCCATTTTTTC. The encoded protein is CASRAGLAHFF.

This clonotype was counted many times. The rearrangement links TRBV7-2 to TRBJ2-1; D is ambiguous. The germline V gene has CDR1 SGHTA and CDR2 FQGNSA. The CDR3 runs 12 residues. V lost 6 bases to trimming and J lost 7 bases, with 10 bases between them. CDR3 nucleotide sequence: TGTGCCAGCAGTTCGCGGCGGAATGAGCAGTTCTTC. Protein sequence: CASSSRRNEQFF.

The chain recombines TRBV20-1 with TRBJ2-7; the match to TRBD2 covers 9 bases. Germline assignment: CDR1 DFQATT and CDR2 SNEGSKA (reference sequence). The V and J ends lost 7 bases and 2 bases, in that order; junction bases with no gene match: 9. This CDR3 has 14 amino acids. DNA for the CDR3: TGCAGTGGCCAAAGCGGGAGGACTCCCTACGAGCAGTACTTC. Translating gives CSGQSGRTPYEQYF.

The chain carries TRBV28 and TRBJ2-5; D is tentatively TRBD1 or TRBD2 (6 bases each). This CDR3 is built from 13 residues. The V gene's germline CDR1 is MDHEN and CDR2 SYDVKM. V lost 3 bases to trimming and J lost 4 bases, with 9 bases between them. The DNA for the CDR3 is TGTGCCAGCAGTTTTAAGGGGGGAGAGACCCAGTACTTC. Protein: CASSFKGGETQYF.

The rearrangement links TRBV6-1 to TRBJ2-1; TRBD1 matches at 11 bases. The CDR3 length is 14 residues. V trimming: 6 bases; J trimming: 6 bases; junction bases outside the gene matches: 4. Germline V lookup: CDR1 MNHNS, CDR2 SASEGT. CDR3 DNA: TGTGCCAGCAGGGACAGGGGGCGTCTCAATGAGCAGTTCTTC. Amino acids: CASRDRGRLNEQFF.

This clonotype was seen more than once but under ten times. J is TRBJ2-7 and V is TRBV20-1, with a possible D match to TRBD2 (5 bases). The CDR3 covers 16 residues. The germline CDR1 and CDR2 sequences are DFQATT and SNEGSKA (reference sequence). Trimming pared 1 base from V and 3 bases from J, leaving 19 bases between. This chain's CDR3 is CSARGGNLWELYEQYF. CDR3 coding DNA: TGCAGTGCTAGAGGAGGGAACCTCTGGGAGCTCTACGAGCAGTACTTC.

This rearrangement joins TRBV13 to TRBJ2-5; 9 bases match TRBD1. CDR3 length: 15 residues. V gave up 4 bases and J gave up 5 bases; unmatched junction bases: 8. Per the germline V gene, CDR1 is PRHDT and CDR2 is FYEKMQ (reference sequence). CDR3 region: CASSYQGQGGETQYF. In DNA, the CDR3 is TGTGCCAGCAGCTACCAGGGACAGGGTGGGGAGACCCAGTACTTC.

This rearrangement joins TRBV5-1 to TRBJ2-3; the D gene is possibly TRBD2 (6 bases). Trimming stripped 4 bases from V and 0 bases from J, with 12 bases between. CDR3 length: 15 residues. Per the germline V gene, CDR1 is SGHRS and CDR2 is YFSETQ. This CDR3 reads CASSTTRGSTDTQYF. Written as DNA, the CDR3 is TGCGCCAGCAGCACGACCCGGGGGAGCACAGATACGCAGTATTTT.

The CDR3 region has the DNA TGTGCCACCAGCAGAGATTCCGTCCTACACCACAATGAGCAGTTCTTC. Its translation is CATSRDSVLHHNEQFF. The genes are TRBV15 and TRBJ2-1; D is unresolved. Trimming took 0 bases from V and 5 from J, leaving 14 bases between them. The germline CDR1 and CDR2 sequences are LNHNV and YYDKDF (reference sequence). The CDR3 is 16 residues long.

This clonotype was seen more than once but under ten times. The chain employs TRBV10-3 and TRBJ2-7; D may be TRBD1 (6 bases). CDR3 length equals 12 residues. Germline V gene sequence: CDR1 ENHRY, CDR2 SYGVKD. V shed 6 bases and J shed 3 bases, with 9 bases lying between them. The CDR3 is CAIRDSHYEQYF. CDR3 sequence (DNA): TGTGCCATCAGGGACAGCCACTACGAGCAGTACTTC.

The V call is TRBV10-3, the J call TRBJ2-2; D gene unclear. Germline values: CDR1 ENHRY, CDR2 SYGVKD. Trimming pared 3 bases from V and 2 bases from J, leaving 7 bases between. CDR3 length: 14 residues. CDR3 sequence (DNA): TGTGCCATCAGTGACGTCACCAACACCGGGGAGCTGTTTTTT. This codes for CAISDVTNTGELFF.

J is TRBJ2-5 and V is TRBV6-2 or TRBV6-3; 7 nucleotides line up with TRBD1. The V and J ends lost 2 bases and 2 bases, in that order; junction bases with no gene match: 17. From germline, CDR1 is MNHEY and CDR2 SVGEGT. There are 19 residues in the CDR3. CDR3 in amino acids: CASSYGRGQPGALQETQYF. The CDR3 region has the DNA TGTGCCAGCAGTTACGGTAGGGGGCAGCCCGGCGCCCTTCAAGAGACCCAGTACTTC.

The chain combines TRBV20-1 with TRBJ2-5, with D possibly being TRBD2 (5 bases). V gave up 3 bases and J gave up 6 bases, with 11 bases separating them. In germline, CDR1 is DFQATT, CDR2 SNEGSKA (reference sequence). The CDR3 is 12 amino acids. The CDR3 sequence is CSASSGKKTQYF. The DNA for the CDR3 is TGCAGTGCTAGTTCGGGGAAGAAGACCCAGTACTTC.

J is TRBJ2-1 and V is TRBV24-1; 8 positions agree with TRBD2. Germline CDR1 and CDR2: KGHDR and SFDVKD. V dropped 3 bases and J dropped 7; count of bases not matched to a gene: 7. The CDR3 is 15 amino acids. CDR3 DNA sequence: TGTGCCACCAGTGATGGTACCGGGACTAGAAATGAGCAGTTCTTC. Translated: CATSDGTGTRNEQFF.

J is TRBJ2-3 and V is TRBV24-1, with 12 bases lining up with TRBD1. Per germline, CDR1 KGHDR and CDR2 SFDVKD. V lost 2 bases and J lost 5; bases outside the gene matches: 10. This CDR3 spans 18 amino acids. CDR3 region: CATSDSPGGTGGIDTQYF. DNA of the CDR3: TGTGCCACCAGTGATTCGCCGGGGGGGACAGGGGGCATAGATACGCAGTATTTT.

This clonotype appeared a few times. V and J are TRBV7-3 and TRBJ2-3; D is uncertain. This CDR3 region has 14 residues. The germline V gene has CDR1 SGHTA and CDR2 FQGTGA. V was pared by 4 bases and J by 6 bases, with 14 bases between. DNA of the CDR3: TGTGCCAGCAGCTATCGGACCCCGGCGGATACGCAGTATTTT. Its protein is CASSYRTPADTQYF.

This clonotype was detected only a few times. Relative to the germline gene, one junction end is altered; a read error may explain this. The rearrangement links TRBV6-5 to TRBJ2-1; 7 bases match TRBD2. The CDR3 length is 11 residues. Per the germline V gene, CDR1 is MNHEY and CDR2 is SVGAGI. CDR3 loop: CASSPGLGEIF. For the CDR3, the DNA is TGTGCCAGCAGTCCAGGACTAGGGGAAATCTTC.

The chain's CDR3 is CASSLGADPDTQYF. As DNA, the CDR3 is TGCGCCAGCAGCTTGGGGGCAGATCCAGATACGCAGTATTTT. J is TRBJ2-3 and V is TRBV5-1, with unresolved D. Trimming removed 0 bases from V and 4 bases from J, with 9 bases in between. Germline loops: CDR1 SGHRS, CDR2 YFSETQ. This CDR3 has 14 amino acids.